These 32 T cell receptor beta chains originate from one sample sequenced in a study of early T cells in non-severe SARS-CoV-2 infection. Each CDR3 protein is one row after TCRdb ran MiXCR on the 5' RACE reads. The sample yields around 53,000 distinct CDR3 sequences, around 10% seen once. The sequenced sample was whole blood, obtained at baseline. The receptor set was obtained from an adult who was a healthcare worker with PCR-confirmed SARS-CoV-2 infection or an uninfected control (not recorded which).

This clonotype has ten or more counts. The chain employs TRBV20-1 and TRBJ2-1, with D hard to call. Looked up from germline, CDR1 is DFQATT and CDR2 is SNEGSKA (reference sequence). The CDR3 runs to 14 residues. V lost 4 bases to trimming and J lost 0 bases, with 10 bases between them. CDR3 nucleotides: TGCAGTGCTAAGCCGCAAAGCTCCTACAATGAGCAGTTCTTC. Translating it yields CSAKPQSSYNEQFF.

This clonotype was observed at least ten times. The V and J genes are TRBV9 and TRBJ2-7; D not resolved. The CDR3 spans 12 residues. CDR1 is SGDLS, CDR2 YYNGEE, per germline. Trimming pared 3 bases from V and 5 bases from J, leaving 9 bases between. The CDR3 region is CASSGANHEQYF. The CDR3 DNA is TGTGCCAGCAGCGGGGCGAACCACGAGCAGTACTTC.

This clonotype was detected ten times or more. The chain couples TRBV15 to TRBJ2-1, with a weak D call TRBD2 (6 bases). Deletions cut 0 bases from V and 5 bases from J, with 17 bases between. The CDR3 runs 17 residues. The germline V gene has CDR1 LNHNV and CDR2 YYDKDF (reference sequence). As DNA, the CDR3 is TGTGCCACCAGCAGAGATCTTAAGGGAGGAATCCACAATGAGCAGTTCTTC. Its protein is CATSRDLKGGIHNEQFF.

The V call is TRBV9, the J call TRBJ2-3, with TRBD2 as a possible D gene (6 bases). Germline V CDR1 and CDR2: SGDLS, YYNGEE. The CDR3 length is 13 residues. V was pared by 3 bases and J by 2 bases, with 7 bases between. The CDR3, as DNA: TGTGCCAGCAGCGAGCGGGTCACAGATACGCAGTATTTT. Translation gives CASSERVTDTQYF.

This clonotype appeared a few times. V is TRBV5-4 and J is TRBJ2-5; the D gene is possibly TRBD1 (5 bases). V lost 2 bases, J lost 3 bases, and 8 bases lay in between. Per germline, CDR1 SGHNT and CDR2 YYREEE (reference sequence). This CDR3 is built from 13 residues. CDR3 sequence reads: CASSFGREETQYF. The CDR3 nucleotides read TGTGCCAGCAGCTTCGGCAGGGAAGAGACCCAGTACTTC.

J is TRBJ2-1 and V is TRBV7-2; 9 nucleotides line up with TRBD2. The CDR3 extends over 16 amino acids. The ends lost 4 bases at V and 9 bases at J; junction bases unmatched: 13. The germline CDR1 and CDR2 sequences are SGHTA and FQGNSA. The CDR3 bases are TGTGCCAGCAGCTCCGCCCTGGGGACTAGCACGCGTGAGCAGTTCTTC. Residues: CASSSALGTSTREQFF.

This clonotype was counted only a few times. V and J are TRBV7-2 and TRBJ1-5; unclear D gene. Germline loops: CDR1 SGHTA, CDR2 FQGNSA. This CDR3 comprises 17 residues. Trimming cost V 5 bases and J 0 bases, with 17 bases left between them. CDR3 nucleotide sequence: TGTGCCAGCAGCCCCGCGGGTCGCGGGTATAGCAATCAGCCCCAGCATTTT. Protein product: CASSPAGRGYSNQPQHF. Full variable domain (rest looked up from reference TRBV7-2 and TRBJ1-5): GAGVSQSPSNKVTEKGKDVELRCDPISGHTALYWYRQSLGQGLEFLIYFQGNSAPDKSGLPSDRFSAERTGGSVSTLTIQRTQQEDSAVYLCASSPAGRGYSNQPQHFGDGTRLSIL.

This clonotype was recorded a few times. One junction end disagrees with the germline gene, perhaps due to a read error. V is TRBV29-1 and J is TRBJ1-3; tentative D call: TRBD1 (5 bases). The germline CDR1 and CDR2 sequences are SQVTM and ANQGSEA. This CDR3 comprises 14 residues. The DNA for the CDR3 is TGCAGCGTTGGGGCAGGGATCTCTGAAAACACCATATATTTT. Its translation is CSVGAGISENTIYF.

The chain joins TRBV12-3 or TRBV12-4 to TRBJ2-4; tentative D call: TRBD2 (6 bases). The V end was cut by 3 bases, the J end by 3 bases, with 12 bases between. This CDR3 has 15 amino acids. CDR3 in DNA: TGTGCCAGCAGTTTGGAGGGGCCCGGCAAAAACATTCAGTACTTC. This gives the protein CASSLEGPGKNIQYF.

This clonotype occurred a few times. The chain recombines TRBV20-1 with TRBJ2-1; 11 nucleotides align to TRBD1. V shed 0 bases and J 7 bases; nucleotides not matched to a gene: 8. Germline-derived CDR1 and CDR2 are DFQATT and SNEGSKA (reference sequence). This CDR3 has 16 residues. The CDR3 spells CSARDRLRDRGNEQFF. The DNA of the CDR3 is TGCAGTGCTAGAGATCGGCTCCGGGACAGGGGGAATGAGCAGTTCTTC.

The chain recombines TRBV12-3 or TRBV12-4 with TRBJ2-3; 8 bases align to TRBD2. V trimming: 8 bases; J trimming: 7 bases; junction bases outside the gene matches: 5. This CDR3 is built from 12 residues. CDR3 protein: CASQRGGNTQYF. CDR3 DNA sequence: TGTGCCAGCCAACGGGGGGGAAATACGCAGTATTTT.

This clonotype was observed many times. V and J are TRBV7-2 and TRBJ1-1; D ambiguous. This CDR3 has 14 residues. Per the germline V gene, CDR1 is SGHTA and CDR2 is FQGNSA. V was clipped by 0 bases and J by 1 base, with 6 bases between them. The CDR3 DNA sequence: TGTGCCAGCAGCTTAGCCACCGAGAACACTGAAGCTTTCTTT. Translation gives CASSLATENTEAFF.

This chain connects TRBV18 to TRBJ1-2; D not resolved. V lost 0 bases and J 7 bases, leaving 9 bases between the germline ends. The germline V gene has CDR1 KGHSH and CDR2 LQKENI. The CDR3 has 13 amino acids. The CDR3 sequence: CASSPPQRSGYTF. The DNA of the CDR3 is TGTGCCAGCTCACCACCTCAACGATCTGGCTACACCTTC.

The chain is built from TRBV7-9 and TRBJ2-3; D is ambiguous. V was shortened by 5 bases and J by 0 bases, with 9 bases between the two germline ends. Germline loops: CDR1 SEHNR, CDR2 FQNEAQ (reference sequence). The CDR3 is 14 residues long. The CDR3 DNA reads as TGTGCCAGCAGCGTCCCGACTAGCACAGATACGCAGTATTTT. This translates into CASSVPTSTDTQYF. The full variable domain, its missing parts supplied by reference TRBV7-9 and TRBJ2-3, is DTGVSQNPRHKITKRGQNVTFRCDPISEHNRLYWYRQTLGQGPEFLTYFQNEAQLEKSRLLSDRFSAERPKGSFSTLEIQRTEQGDSAMYLCASSVPTSTDTQYFGPGTRLTVL.

This clonotype was seen a handful of times. The rearrangement uses TRBV7-6 and TRBJ2-1; TRBD2 matches at 9 bases. The germline V gene encodes CDR1 SGHVS and CDR2 FNYEAQ. The CDR3 has 15 residues. Trimming removed 8 bases from V and 5 bases from J; junction bases left unmatched: 10. The CDR3 protein is CASSGGRAGDNEQFF. CDR3 nucleotide sequence: TGTGCCAGCTCTGGCGGGAGGGCCGGTGACAATGAGCAGTTCTTC.

This clonotype was counted between two and nine times. The rearrangement links TRBV15 to TRBJ2-6; 7 bases map to TRBD2. The V and J ends lost 8 bases and 4 bases, in that order; junction bases with no gene match: 11. CDR3 length equals 16 residues. Germline-derived CDR1 and CDR2 are LNHNV and YYDKDF (reference sequence). The CDR3 here is CATLADYPLGANVLTF. CDR3 nucleotide sequence: TGTGCCACCCTAGCGGATTACCCTCTGGGGGCCAACGTCCTGACTTTC.

The chain has TRBV7-6 and TRBJ2-5, with D tentatively TRBD1 (7 bases). CDR1 SGHVS and CDR2 FNYEAQ come from the germline V gene. The CDR3 length is 20 residues. V lost 2 bases to trimming and J lost 5 bases, with 30 bases between them. CDR3 DNA sequence: TGTGCCAGCAGCTTAACGAGGGGGGACCTACAGGGGAGAACAGAGGAGACCCAGTACTTC. Amino acids: CASSLTRGDLQGRTEETQYF.

On this clonotype itself: Lacking the conserved final phenylalanine or tryptophan, this CDR3 likely reflects a read error. The rearrangement links TRBV11-1 to TRBJ2-7; 8 bases map to TRBD2. In germline, CDR1 is SGHAT, CDR2 FQDESV (reference sequence). The CDR3 has 16 amino acids. V lost 4 bases, J lost 4 bases, and 12 bases stayed unmatched. CDR3 residues: CASSSIETGGTYEQYL. The CDR3 DNA reads TGTGCCAGCAGCTCCATCGAGACGGGAGGGACGTACGAGCAGTACCTC.

The chain carries TRBV6-2 or TRBV6-3 and TRBJ2-6; 9 nucleotides align to TRBD1. V trimming: 5 bases; J trimming: 10 bases; junction bases outside the gene matches: 6. CDR1 is MNHEY and CDR2 is SVGEGT in the germline V gene. There are 14 residues in the CDR3. CDR3 sequence (DNA): TGTGCCAGCAGTCCGACGGGACAGGGAAACGTCCTGACTTTC. It codes for CASSPTGQGNVLTF.

The sample holds many counts of this clonotype. J is TRBJ2-6 and V is TRBV24-1; TRBD2 aligns across 14 bases. Germline trimming cut 5 bases from V and 4 bases from J; bases unmatched to any gene: 6. This CDR3 region has 18 residues. Germline CDR1 is KGHDR and CDR2 is SFDVKD. The CDR3 region is CATSGGLAGASGANVLTF. CDR3 bases: TGTGCCACCAGTGGGGGACTAGCGGGAGCGTCCGGGGCCAACGTCCTGACTTTC.

This clonotype was observed a few times. This chain connects TRBV20-1 to TRBJ2-7, with unresolved D. CDR1 is DFQATT, CDR2 SNEGSKA, per germline (reference sequence). Trimming shortened V by 0 bases and J by 0 bases, and 6 bases separated the two germline ends. The CDR3 is 13 residues long. The DNA of the CDR3 is TGCAGTGCTAGAGAGGGCGGCTCCTACGAGCAGTACTTC. It specifies CSAREGGSYEQYF.

This clonotype was seen many times. In DNA, the CDR3 is TGTGCCAGCAGCCAAGTAGTAGGGGACGAGCAGTACTTC. It is translated as CASSQVVGDEQYF. The J gene is TRBJ2-7, the V gene TRBV4-2, with TRBD1 as a possible D gene (5 bases). Germline CDR1 and CDR2: LGHNA and YNFKEQ. The CDR3 consists of 13 residues. With 1 base removed from V and 5 bases from J, the gap between germline ends came to 9 bases.

V is TRBV7-9 and J is TRBJ1-1; possible D gene TRBD1, 5 bases. Germline V gives CDR1 SEHNR, CDR2 FQNEAQ (reference sequence). V was pared by 1 base and J by 4 bases, with 13 bases between. This CDR3 is built from 15 residues. For the CDR3, the DNA is TGTGCCAGCAGCTTAGGGGGCCAGAGCCCCACTGAAGCTTTCTTT. Translation: CASSLGGQSPTEAFF.

This clonotype has a handful of counts. This chain joins TRBV7-2 and TRBJ2-3, with no clear D. The V end lost 6 bases, the J end lost 7 bases, and 23 bases lay between the germline ends. Germline lookup yields CDR1 SGHTA and CDR2 FQGNSA. The CDR3 is made up of 16 amino acids. The CDR3 loop is CASSPPSPIPRHTQYF. CDR3 sequence (DNA): TGTGCCAGCAGTCCTCCTAGTCCTATCCCTCGACATACGCAGTATTTT.

This clonotype was observed at least ten times. The CDR3 nucleotides read TGTGCCAGCAGTTTAGGGCGAGCAGGGAGCTCCTACGAGCAGTACTTC. Its translation: CASSLGRAGSSYEQYF. This chain uses TRBV12-3 or TRBV12-4 with TRBJ2-7; D may be TRBD1 or TRBD2 (5 bases each). The V and J ends lost 1 base and 0 bases respectively, with 13 bases between them. The CDR3 loop spans 16 amino acids.

The V call is TRBV20-1, the J call TRBJ2-4; D possibly corresponds to TRBD2 (5 bases). CDR1 DFQATT and CDR2 SNEGSKA come from the germline V gene (reference sequence). This CDR3 spans 12 amino acids. V gave up 0 bases and J gave up 6 bases, with 6 bases separating them. The CDR3 nucleotides are TGCAGTGCTAGAGATGGAGGAAACATTCAGTACTTC. Its translation: CSARDGGNIQYF.

The chain is built from TRBV19 and TRBJ2-5; 9 bases align to TRBD2. Looked up from germline, CDR1 is LNHDA and CDR2 is SQIVND (reference sequence). The CDR3 has 15 amino acids. With V trimmed by 6 bases and J by 1 base, 6 bases remained unmatched. The CDR3 loop is CASRRTSASQETQYF. The CDR3 DNA reads as TGTGCCAGTAGGAGGACTAGCGCCAGCCAAGAGACCCAGTACTTC.

This clonotype has more than one count but fewer than ten. The V and J genes are TRBV6-6 and TRBJ2-2; TRBD2 matches 10 bases. Losses at the gene ends were 5 bases for V and 5 bases for J; bases not matched to a gene: 5. There are 15 residues in the CDR3. Germline lookup yields CDR1 MNHNY and CDR2 SVGAGI (reference sequence). The CDR3 DNA reads TGTGCCAGCAGTCCCTCTAGCGGGAGAACCGGGGAGCTGTTTTTT. Translated, it gives CASSPSSGRTGELFF.

By sample share, this clonotype is medium-sized. V is TRBV28 and J is TRBJ1-6; unclear D gene. The germline gives CDR1 MDHEN, CDR2 SYDVKM. The CDR3 length is 11 residues. V was pared by 3 bases and J by 11 bases, with 5 bases between. The CDR3 spells CASSFRAPLHF. Here the CDR3 DNA reads TGTGCCAGCAGTTTTAGGGCACCCCTCCACTTT. Using reference TRBV28 and TRBJ1-6 for the parts outside the CDR3, the full variable domain is DVKVTQSSRYLVKRTGEKVFLECVQDMDHENMFWYRQDPGLGLRLIYFSYDVKMKEKGDIPEGYSVSREKKERFSLILESASTNQTSMYLCASSFRAPLHFGNGTRLTVT.

The gene calls are TRBV7-8 and TRBJ2-1; TRBD2 aligns across 8 bases. The CDR3 is 15 residues long. Unmatched junction bases numbered 6, after V lost 5 bases and J lost 3 bases. Germline lookup yields CDR1 SGHVS and CDR2 FQNEAQ. In nucleotides, the CDR3 is TGTGCCAGCAGCACCAGCGGGAGTCGCTACAATGAGCAGTTCTTC. This encodes CASSTSGSRYNEQFF. The full variable domain, completed using reference TRBV7-8 and TRBJ2-1, is GAGVSQSPRYKVAKRGQDVALRCDPISGHVSLFWYQQALGQGPEFLTYFQNEAQLDKSGLPSDRFFAERPEGSVSTLKIQRTQQEDSAVYLCASSTSGSRYNEQFFGPGTRLTVL.

The sample holds a few counts of this clonotype. The chain recombines TRBV6-5 with TRBJ1-1; 8 positions match TRBD1. Germline V CDR1 and CDR2: MNHEY, SVGAGI. The V segment lost 6 bases and the J segment 1 base; nucleotides outside the gene matches: 7. The CDR3 runs 15 residues. CDR3 loop: CASREVGTGNTEAFF. CDR3 DNA sequence: TGTGCCAGCAGGGAGGTAGGGACAGGGAACACTGAAGCTTTCTTT.

In this sample, this clonotype turned up many times. The V and J genes are TRBV11-2 and TRBJ2-3; 10 nucleotides agree with TRBD2. Germline V gene lookup returns CDR1 SGHAT and CDR2 FQNNGV. The CDR3 sequence is 14 residues long. V gave up 3 bases and J gave up 4 bases; unmatched junction bases: 1. The CDR3 bases are TGTGCCAGCAGCTTGCTAGCGGGAGCAGATACGCAGTATTTT. It is translated as CASSLLAGADTQYF.